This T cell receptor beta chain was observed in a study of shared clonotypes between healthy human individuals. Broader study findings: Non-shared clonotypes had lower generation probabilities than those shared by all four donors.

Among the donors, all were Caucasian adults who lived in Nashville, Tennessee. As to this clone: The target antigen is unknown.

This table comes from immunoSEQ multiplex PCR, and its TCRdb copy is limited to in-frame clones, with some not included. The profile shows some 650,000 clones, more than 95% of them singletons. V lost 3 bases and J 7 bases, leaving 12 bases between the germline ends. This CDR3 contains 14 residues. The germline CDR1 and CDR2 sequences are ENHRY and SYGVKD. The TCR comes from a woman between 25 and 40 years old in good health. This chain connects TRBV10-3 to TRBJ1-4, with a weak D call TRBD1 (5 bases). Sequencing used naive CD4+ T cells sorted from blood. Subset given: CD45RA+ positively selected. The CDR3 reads CAISEGAWGEKLFF. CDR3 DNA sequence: TGTGCCATCAGTGAAGGGGCTTGGGGTGAAAAACTGTTTTTT.